This entry lists 24 T cell receptor beta chains sequenced from one sample in a study of blood T cell repertoires in COVID-19. Assay: immunoSEQ multiplex PCR; the TCRdb copy retains only in-frame clones and omits some. The data hold about 220,000 clones, with roughly 84% observed a single time. Sequencing used peripheral blood. The receptors derive from a woman aged 30 to 39 who had recovered from COVID-19.

This chain uses TRBV6-5 with TRBJ2-7; D ambiguous. The germline V and J ends were trimmed by 6 bases and 4 bases, with 10 bases remaining between them. This CDR3 contains 12 residues. From germline, CDR1 is MNHEY and CDR2 SVGAGI. The CDR3 loop is CASRTGQYEQYF. CDR3 nucleotide sequence: TGTGCCAGCAGGACGGGTCAATACGAGCAGTACTTC.

The chain employs TRBV7-3 and TRBJ2-5; 8 bases align to TRBD2. Germline CDR1 and CDR2: SGHTA and FQGTGA. The CDR3 is made up of 15 amino acids. The V segment lost 5 bases and the J segment 5 bases; nucleotides outside the gene matches: 10. The DNA of the CDR3 is TGTGCCAGCAGCCTCAACGGACTAGCTGATGAGACCCAGTACTTC. This codes for CASSLNGLADETQYF.

The chain employs TRBV5-6 and TRBJ1-1; 8 bases match TRBD1. Trimming at V came to 5 bases and at J to 0 bases, leaving 9 bases not matched to a gene. The length of the CDR3 is 16 residues. Germline loops: CDR1 SGHDT, CDR2 YYEEEE. The DNA of the CDR3 is TGTGCCAGCAGACGAGACAGGGGCCTCTTGAACACTGAAGCTTTCTTT. It specifies CASRRDRGLLNTEAFF.

The rearrangement links TRBV24-1 to TRBJ2-3; D remains ambiguous. The CDR3 covers 16 residues. Trimming took 4 bases from V and 2 from J, leaving 15 bases between them. Germline V gene data show CDR1 as KGHDR and CDR2 as SFDVKD. The DNA for the CDR3 is TGTGCCACCAGTGAGCCCTCCCCAGCGAACACAGATACGCAGTATTTT. Encoded protein: CATSEPSPANTDTQYF.

This chain joins TRBV5-1 and TRBJ2-3, with TRBD2 identical over 10 bases. V gave up 4 bases and J gave up 1 base; unmatched junction bases: 6. The CDR3 has 16 residues. CDR1 and CDR2 (germline): SGHRS, YFSETQ. The CDR3 nucleotides read TGCGCCAGCAGCCGCCCTAGCGGGAGTGGCACAGATACGCAGTATTTT. Its translation: CASSRPSGSGTDTQYF. The full variable domain, with the rest looked up from reference TRBV5-1 and TRBJ2-3, is KAGVTQTPRYLIKTRGQQVTLSCSPISGHRSVSWYQQTPGQGLQFLFEYFSETQRNKGNFPGRFSGRQFSNSRSEMNVSTLELGDSALYLCASSRPSGSGTDTQYFGPGTRLTVL.

The V call is TRBV6-1, the J call TRBJ2-1; TRBD2 matches at 10 bases. The V gene's germline CDR1 is MNHNS and CDR2 SASEGT. The ends lost 2 bases at V and 6 bases at J; junction bases unmatched: 4. The length of the CDR3 is 15 residues. The CDR3 sequence: CASSELAGVRNEQFF. The CDR3 bases are TGTGCCAGCAGTGAACTAGCGGGAGTTCGCAATGAGCAGTTCTTC.

The chain joins TRBV27 to TRBJ1-3; 7 bases fit TRBD1. The V and J ends lost 5 bases and 2 bases, in that order; junction bases with no gene match: 3. The CDR3 length is 14 residues. Germline CDR1 reads MNHEY; CDR2 reads SMNVEV (reference sequence). CDR3: CASSNRGAGNTIYF. CDR3 DNA sequence: TGTGCCAGCAGTAACAGGGGAGCTGGAAACACCATATATTTT.

The V call is TRBV15, the J call TRBJ2-5, with D possibly TRBD1 on 6 matching bases. CDR3 length: 13 amino acids. CDR1 and CDR2 (germline): LNHNV, YYDKDF (reference sequence). Trimming removed 1 base from V and 4 bases from J, with 7 bases in between. For the CDR3, the DNA is TGTGCCACCAGCAGAGCACAGGGAGAGACCCAGTACTTC. Protein sequence: CATSRAQGETQYF. Full variable domain (remainder filled in from reference TRBV15 and TRBJ2-5): DAMVIQNPRYQVTQFGKPVTLSCSQTLNHNVMYWYQQKSSQAPKLLFHYYDKDFNNEADTPDNFQSRRPNTSFCFLDIRSPGLGDTAMYLCATSRAQGETQYFGPGTRLLVL.

CDR3 DNA: TGTGCCAGCAGCCAAGGGGCGGGACTAGCGGGAGCCGATGAGCAGTTCTTC. This gives the protein CASSQGAGLAGADEQFF. This chain uses TRBV3-1 (or the pseudogene TRBV3-2) with TRBJ2-1, with 14 bases that match TRBD2. The CDR3 length is 17 residues. Per the germline V gene, CDR1 is LGHDT and CDR2 is YNNKEL (reference sequence). The V and J ends lost 1 base and 8 bases, in that order; junction bases with no gene match: 7.

The genes are TRBV3-1 (or the pseudogene TRBV3-2) and TRBJ2-7, with 10 bases lining up with TRBD1. V gave up 3 bases and J gave up 2 bases; unmatched junction bases: 13. The germline gives CDR1 LGHDT, CDR2 YNNKEL (reference sequence). CDR3 length: 18 residues. CDR3 sequence: CASSQRATGGAKAYEQYF. The CDR3 region has the DNA TGTGCCAGCAGCCAGAGGGCGACAGGGGGCGCAAAGGCCTACGAGCAGTACTTC.

The chain employs TRBV21-1 and TRBJ1-2; the table's D call TRBD1 went unverified against the DNA. TRBV21-1 has pseudogene status. The CDR3 covers 12 residues. The CDR3 region has the DNA TGTGCCAGCAGGCCCGACATGGATGGCTACACCTTC. This codes for CASRPDMDGYTF.

This clone appeared many times. The V and J genes are TRBV6-4 and TRBJ2-1; TRBD2 agrees at 10 bases. Germline CDR1 and CDR2: MRHNA and SNTAGT. The J segment lost 4 bases and the V segment lost 0 bases, leaving 0 bases of the junction unmatched. The CDR3 runs to 15 residues. In DNA, the CDR3 is TGTGCCAGCAGTGACTCACTAGCGGGGTACAATGAGCAGTTCTTC. Its protein is CASSDSLAGYNEQFF.

About this clone itself: The sample holds other DNA sequences that translate to the same CDR3. The chain couples TRBV27 to TRBJ2-7, with D perhaps TRBD1 (6 bases). CDR3 length equals 13 residues. Trimming cost V 3 bases and J 1 base, with 7 bases left between them. Germline V lookup: CDR1 MNHEY, CDR2 SMNVEV (reference sequence). The chain's CDR3 is CASSLTGSYEQYF. As DNA, the CDR3 is TGTGCCAGCAGTTTGACAGGTTCCTACGAGCAGTACTTC.

The chain uses TRBV6-1 and TRBJ2-3, with a possible D match to TRBD2 (5 bases). V was cut by 0 bases and J by 5 bases, with 12 bases left in between. This CDR3 contains 15 residues. Germline loops: CDR1 MNHNS, CDR2 SASEGT. This chain's CDR3 is CASSEAPTNQDTQYF. For the CDR3, the DNA is TGTGCCAGCAGTGAAGCGCCGACTAACCAAGATACGCAGTATTTT.

This chain uses TRBV7-2 with TRBJ2-7; 7 positions agree with TRBD2. The CDR3 is 16 amino acids. Germline loops: CDR1 SGHTA, CDR2 FQGNSA. Trimming removed 1 base from V and 6 bases from J; junction bases left unmatched: 12. The DNA for the CDR3 is TGTGCCAGCAGCTTAGGTGTTGGGCGGGAGCGAGGCGAGCAGTACTTC. It yields the protein CASSLGVGRERGEQYF.

The chain has TRBV19 and TRBJ2-1, with a weak D call TRBD1 (6 bases). Germline CDR1 and CDR2: LNHDA and SQIVND (reference sequence). The V gene lost 4 bases and the J gene lost 0 bases, with 10 bases spanning the gap. The CDR3 extends over 15 amino acids. This CDR3 reads CASSTDRSSYNEQFF. For the CDR3, the DNA is TGTGCCAGTAGTACGGACAGAAGCTCCTACAATGAGCAGTTCTTC.

The chain employs TRBV4-1 and TRBJ2-3; TRBD1 is a possible D gene (5 bases). Germline-derived CDR1 and CDR2 are MGHRA and YSYEKL. The CDR3 covers 16 residues. The V end was cut by 0 bases, the J end by 2 bases, with 12 bases between. The CDR3 loop reads CASSQDQGSSTDTQYF. Written as DNA, the CDR3 is TGCGCCAGCAGCCAAGACCAGGGATCTTCCACAGATACGCAGTATTTT.

This clone has a single count. The CDR3 DNA sequence: TGTGCCTGGGGTGAACATAACTATGGCTACACCTTC. The encoded protein is CAWGEHNYGYTF. The V gene is TRBV30, the J gene TRBJ1-2; D is ambiguous. CDR1 is GTSNPN, CDR2 SVGIG, per germline (reference sequence). Between the trimmed V and J ends, which lost 5 bases and 1 base, there was a span of 8 bases. The CDR3 loop spans 12 amino acids. Drawing the rest from reference TRBV30 and TRBJ1-2, the complete variable domain is SQTIHQWPATLVQPVGSPLSLECTVEGTSNPNLYWYRQAAGRGLQLLFYSVGIGQISSEVPQNLSASRPQDRQFILSSKKLLLSDSGFYLCAWGEHNYGYTFGSGTRLTVV.

The J gene is TRBJ1-1, the V gene TRBV29-1; no firm D call. The CDR3 length is 11 residues. V lost 6 bases to trimming and J lost 4 bases, with 9 bases between them. Germline loops: CDR1 SQVTM, CDR2 ANQGSEA. The CDR3 region is CSVLAVTEAFF. Here the CDR3 DNA reads TGCAGCGTCTTGGCGGTCACTGAAGCTTTCTTT.

J is TRBJ2-7 and V is TRBV28; 9 bases are a match to TRBD1. With V trimmed by 5 bases and J by 2 bases, 4 bases remained unmatched. Germline V gives CDR1 MDHEN, CDR2 SYDVKM. The CDR3 is 14 amino acids. CDR3 amino acids: CASSLQGAAYEQYF. CDR3 coding DNA: TGTGCCAGCAGTCTACAGGGGGCCGCCTACGAGCAGTACTTC.

This chain links TRBV18 with TRBJ1-5; TRBD1 aligns across 8 bases. J lost 6 bases, V lost 5 bases, and 9 bases had no gene match. Germline CDR1 reads KGHSH; CDR2 reads LQKENI. The CDR3 has 15 residues. CDR3 protein: CASSTSGGGLQPQHF. The CDR3 region has the DNA TGTGCCAGCTCAACTTCAGGGGGCGGACTTCAGCCCCAGCATTTT. Drawing the rest from reference TRBV18 and TRBJ1-5, the complete variable domain is NAGVMQNPRHLVRRRGQEARLRCSPMKGHSHVYWYRQLPEEGLKFMVYLQKENIIDESGMPKERFSAEFPKEGPSILRIQQVVRGDSAAYFCASSTSGGGLQPQHFGDGTRLSIL.

The sample holds a few counts of this clone. The J gene is TRBJ1-3, the V gene TRBV2; maybe TRBD1 (5 bases). Germline V lookup: CDR1 SNHLY, CDR2 FYNNEI. The length of the CDR3 is 14 residues. V shed 3 bases and J shed 4 bases, with 10 bases lying between them. The CDR3, as DNA: TGTGCCAGCAGTGAGGGGGGGACCGGAAACACCATATATTTT. It encodes CASSEGGTGNTIYF.

The V gene is TRBV6-5, the J gene TRBJ1-2; TRBD1 matches 8 bases. The CDR3 loop spans 15 amino acids. V lost 7 bases and J lost 2; bases outside the gene matches: 9. CDR1 is MNHEY and CDR2 is SVGAGI in the germline V gene. CDR3 DNA sequence: TGTGCCAGCACCGAGCGGACAGGGCCCAACTATGGCTACACCTTC. Protein product: CASTERTGPNYGYTF.

The chain joins TRBV10-3 to TRBJ1-6, with TRBD1 identical over 8 bases. CDR1 is ENHRY and CDR2 is SYGVKD in the germline V gene. V trimming: 6 bases; J trimming: 5 bases; junction bases outside the gene matches: 6. The CDR3 runs to 15 residues. The CDR3 coding sequence is TGTGCCATCAGGTCTCGGGGACAGGATAATTCACCCCTCCACTTT. Translation gives CAIRSRGQDNSPLHF.